The rows below give T cell receptor beta chains drawn from one sample of a study of T cell responses to AZD1222 COVID-19 vaccine. The data were produced by immunoSEQ multiplex PCR, yet TCRdb's version contains in-frame clones alone and is incomplete. The table has 95,000 to 100,000 clones, 85% to 90% seen once. The sequenced sample was peripheral blood, obtained on day 0 of AZD1222 vaccination. Receptors originate from an adult in good health. Each CDR3 is given with its conserved first and last residue. The order of the fields is clone size, D gene, V gene, J gene, CDR3 DNA, CDR3 protein. D genes are given only for firm matches. The size entry is marked missing in some rows and otherwise reads once, few, many or a size class.

-	-	TRBV28	TRBJ2-5	TGTGCCAGCAGTTGGCAGAGGCGCTGGACCCAGTACTTC	CASSWQRRWTQYF
few	-	TRBV2	TRBJ2-7	TGTGCCAGCAGTGTCCGGGCAGTCCACGAGCAGTACTTC	CASSVRAVHEQYF
few	-	TRBV6-2/TRBV6-3	TRBJ2-4	TGTGCCAGCAGTTACGCGACCCCTAGCATTCAGTACTTC	CASSYATPSIQYF
-	TRBD2	TRBV5-5	TRBJ2-2	TGTGCCAGCAGCCCGAGACTAGCGGGAGCGCTCACCGGGGAGCTGTTTTTT	CASSPRLAGALTGELFF
-	-	TRBV19	TRBJ1-2	TGTGCCAGTAATCCGTGGAAAGACAGCTATGGCTACACCTTC	CASNPWKDSYGYTF
once	TRBD2	TRBV5-4	TRBJ2-7	TGTGCCAGCAGCTCTGGGGGACACCGGACTAGCGGCCCCTCCTACGAGCAGTACTTC	CASSSGGHRTSGPSYEQYF
-	-	TRBV7-3	TRBJ2-1	TGTGCCAGCAGCCGAACAGGTGGGGACTACAATGAGCAGTTCTTC	CASSRTGGDYNEQFF
-	TRBD1	TRBV11-3	TRBJ2-1	TGTGCCAGCGGACAGGGCGCTAACAATGAGCAGTTCTTC	CASGQGANNEQFF
-	-	TRBV12-3/TRBV12-4	TRBJ2-3	TGTGCCAGCAGTGTAAGCACAGATACGCAGTATTTT	CASSVSTDTQYF
-	-	TRBV9	TRBJ1-4	TGTGCCAGCAGCGCGGGAGGAACTAATGAAAAACTGTTTTTT	CASSAGGTNEKLFF
-	-	TRBV6-5	TRBJ1-2	TGTGCCAGCAGTTCGTACGTTAACTATGGCTACACCTTC	CASSSYVNYGYTF
-	TRBD2	TRBV7-3	TRBJ2-3	TGTGCCAGCAGCGCCTCGGCACCGGCTAGCGGGGCCACAGATACGCAGTATTTT	CASSASAPASGATDTQYF
-	TRBD1	TRBV5-4	TRBJ1-1	TGTGCCAGCAGCCCAGATCTTTTAACAGGGGGCTTCACTGAAGCTTTCTTT	CASSPDLLTGGFTEAFF
-	TRBD1	TRBV12-3/TRBV12-4	TRBJ1-2	TGTGCCAGCAGACCGGACAGGGCGGCTGGCTACACCTTC	CASRPDRAAGYTF
-	-	TRBV19	TRBJ1-1	TGTGCCAGTAGTAGGGGACGGCTCCGAGGTGGAAACACTGAAGCTTTCTTT	CASSRGRLRGGNTEAFF
-	TRBD1	TRBV10-3	TRBJ1-1	TGTGCCATCAGTGAAAGTTTACAGGGGGCCTCTGAAGCTTTCTTT	CAISESLQGASEAFF